This T cell receptor beta chain was observed in a study of shared clonotypes between healthy human individuals. Overall study results and limits: The sampled material consisted only of blood, and tissue repertoires are likely to differ. The study drew on few donors, limiting represented genetic and exposure-history diversity.

Naive CD8 cells were CD45RO-negative, positively selected for CCR7, excluding terminally differentiated effector memory CD45RA+ cells. All of the donors resided in Nashville, Tennessee, and each was a Caucasian adult. Concerning this clone: As yet, its antigen is unknown.

About 30,000 T cell genomes (approximately 180 ng DNA) went into each sorted-subset replicate. The assay was immunoSEQ multiplex PCR, and TCRdb's table has in-frame clones only and misses some. Of about 820,000 clones in the sample, approximately 92% were seen once. After removal of 7 bases from V and 4 bases from J, the junction contained 11 bases not matched to a gene. The CDR3 runs to 16 residues. From germline, CDR1 is SGHNT and CDR2 YYREEE (reference sequence). This chain uses TRBV5-4 with TRBJ2-7; 13 nucleotides line up with TRBD2. Material: naive CD8+ T cells sorted from blood. This clonotype originated in a man aged 30 to 45 in good health. The CDR3 spells CASSPGLAGDRYEQYF. CDR3 coding DNA: TGTGCCAGCTCGCCCGGACTAGCGGGAGATCGGTACGAGCAGTACTTC.